These 15 T cell receptor beta chains share one sample of origin, sequenced in a study of blood T cell repertoires in COVID-19. Using immunoSEQ multiplex PCR, the repertoire was profiled, and TCRdb retains in-frame clones only, with some absent. The data hold hundreds of thousands of clones, with approximately 80% observed a single time. The sequenced sample was peripheral blood. Receptors were obtained from an elderly woman with acute or convalescent COVID-19.

This rearrangement joins TRBV9 to TRBJ1-1, with D unresolved. Per germline, CDR1 SGDLS and CDR2 YYNGEE. V was cut by 3 bases and J by 4 bases, with 10 bases left in between. The CDR3 runs to 13 residues. CDR3: CASSAYSTTEAFF. Here the CDR3 DNA reads TGTGCCAGCAGCGCGTACAGTACCACTGAAGCTTTCTTT.

The chain is built from TRBV18 and TRBJ2-1; 12 positions agree with TRBD1. In germline, CDR1 is KGHSH, CDR2 LQKENI. The CDR3 covers 16 residues. V was pared by 6 bases and J by 7 bases, with 10 bases of the junction left unmatched. CDR3 bases: TGTGCCAGCTCTCAAGCCGGGACAGGGGGCCCGAATGAGCAGTTCTTC. Translation gives CASSQAGTGGPNEQFF.

CDR3 sequence reads: CATSWGGRANQPQHF. Here the CDR3 DNA reads TGTGCCACCTCATGGGGGGGCAGGGCCAATCAGCCCCAGCATTTT. The chain couples TRBV19 to TRBJ1-5; D may be TRBD1 (6 bases). The length of the CDR3 is 15 residues. The germline CDR1 and CDR2 sequences are LNHDA and SQIVND (reference sequence). V was cut by 10 bases and J by 3 bases, with 19 bases left in between.

J is TRBJ2-7 and V is TRBV5-1, with a possible D match to TRBD1 (5 bases). This CDR3 has 11 residues. CDR1 and CDR2 from the germline V gene are SGHRS and YFSETQ. The V and J ends lost 4 bases and 6 bases respectively, with 8 bases between them. CDR3 in DNA: TGCGCCAGCAGCCAGGGCGGCGAGCAGTACTTC. As protein: CASSQGGEQYF.

This chain joins TRBV30 and TRBJ2-7, with D perhaps TRBD2 (5 bases). The germline V and J ends were trimmed by 1 base and 7 bases, with 8 bases remaining between them. CDR1 GTSNPN and CDR2 SVGIG come from the germline V gene (reference sequence). This CDR3 contains 11 residues. The CDR3 DNA follows: TGTGCCTGGAGTGGGCCGGGGGAGCAGTACTTC. Translated, it gives CAWSGPGEQYF.

The V gene is TRBV6-5, the J gene TRBJ2-1; D perhaps matches TRBD2 (5 bases). This CDR3 is 13 amino acids long. Germline V gives CDR1 MNHEY, CDR2 SVGAGI. Trimming took off 4 bases at V and 8 bases at J, with 12 bases between the two ends. CDR3 nucleotides: TGTGCCAGCAGTTCCCGGACTGGGGATGAGCAGTTCTTC. This encodes CASSSRTGDEQFF.

This chain uses TRBV7-8 with TRBJ1-2; possible D gene TRBD1, 5 bases. CDR3 size: 17 residues. Germline CDR1 reads SGHVS; CDR2 reads FQNEAQ. Trimming shortened V by 5 bases and J by 1 base, and 20 bases separated the two germline ends. The CDR3 region is CASSPEGAGQFNYGYTF. The CDR3 DNA sequence: TGTGCCAGCAGCCCCGAAGGGGCAGGGCAGTTTAACTATGGCTACACCTTC.

At least ten counts were recorded for this clone. A read error may account for a junction end that differs from germline. The chain couples TRBV5-4 to TRBJ1-6; no clear D gene. Germline CDR1 is SGHNT and CDR2 is YYREEE (reference sequence). The CDR3 is 17 residues long. The DNA for the CDR3 is TGTGCCAGCAGCTTTATTTCTTCGAGATTCACTAATCCACCCCTCCACTTT. It codes for CASSFISSRFTNPPLHF.

The genes are TRBV7-3 and TRBJ2-3; the match to TRBD2 covers 9 bases. Germline V gene sequence: CDR1 SGHTA, CDR2 FQGTGA. This CDR3 has 16 amino acids. The V segment lost 5 bases and the J segment 2 bases; nucleotides outside the gene matches: 8. CDR3 region: CASSDTLAGATDTQYF. The CDR3 nucleotides read TGTGCCAGCAGCGATACCTTAGCGGGGGCCACAGATACGCAGTATTTT.

The J gene is TRBJ2-7, the V gene TRBV5-4; 9 bases fit TRBD1. This CDR3 contains 15 residues. V lost 2 bases and J lost 2; bases outside the gene matches: 5. CDR1 SGHNT and CDR2 YYREEE come from the germline V gene (reference sequence). The CDR3, as DNA: TGTGCCAGCAGCTTAGGGAGGACAGGGGCCTACGAGCAGTACTTC. Protein sequence: CASSLGRTGAYEQYF.

The chain links TRBV5-5 to TRBJ1-6; D call uncertain. The CDR3 has 15 residues. Germline V gene data show CDR1 as SGHKS and CDR2 as YYEKEE (reference sequence). Trimming stripped 3 bases from V and 9 bases from J, with 16 bases between. In nucleotides, the CDR3 is TGTGCCAGCAGCTCCGCCCGGGTCATAAGTTCACCCCTCCACTTT. It yields the protein CASSSARVISSPLHF.

The chain recombines TRBV7-2 with TRBJ1-5; TRBD1 might be the D (5 bases). The CDR3 has 17 residues. V lost 5 bases to trimming and J lost 0 bases, with 17 bases between them. Germline CDR1 is SGHTA and CDR2 is FQGNSA. The CDR3 loop reads CASSTVTGTASNQPQHF. CDR3 coding DNA: TGTGCCAGCAGCACTGTTACAGGCACCGCTAGCAATCAGCCCCAGCATTTT.

The chain links TRBV5-4 to TRBJ1-1; 8 nucleotides line up with TRBD1. The germline CDR1 and CDR2 sequences are SGHNT and YYREEE (reference sequence). The CDR3 loop spans 16 amino acids. J gave up 3 bases and V 2 bases, and 9 bases lay outside the gene matches. CDR3 amino acids: CASSFYSGGVDTEAFF. The CDR3 bases are TGTGCCAGCAGCTTTTACTCAGGGGGCGTCGACACTGAAGCTTTCTTT.

The J gene is TRBJ2-7, the V gene TRBV6-2 or TRBV6-3; 10 positions agree with TRBD2. This CDR3 contains 16 residues. Germline CDR1 and CDR2: MNHEY and SVGEGT. Germline trimming cut 6 bases from V and 4 bases from J; bases unmatched to any gene: 12. CDR3 sequence: CASSPILTSGLYEQYF. The DNA of the CDR3 is TGTGCCAGCAGCCCCATCCTGACTAGCGGGCTATACGAGCAGTACTTC.

This CDR3 reads CASARSGQWFGQETQYF. The DNA of the CDR3 is TGTGCCAGCGCTAGATCGGGACAGTGGTTTGGGCAAGAGACCCAGTACTTC. This chain joins TRBV5-5 and TRBJ2-5; TRBD1 aligns across 7 bases. The junction had 17 bases not matched to a gene; V was cut back by 7 bases and J by 2 bases. The length of the CDR3 is 17 residues. Germline V gene data show CDR1 as SGHKS and CDR2 as YYEKEE (reference sequence). Together with reference TRBV5-5 and TRBJ2-5, the CDR3 gives the full variable domain: DAGVTQSPTHLIKTRGQQVTLRCSPISGHKSVSWYQQVLGQGPQFIFQYYEKEERGRGNFPDRFSARQFPNYSSELNVNALLLGDSALYLCASARSGQWFGQETQYFGPGTRLLVL.